Sequencing of this T cell receptor (beta chain) was carried out in a study of OX40 agonist ivuxolimab in advanced cancers. Study-wide context: Ivuxolimab was an agonistic, fully human IgG2 monoclonal antibody directed against OX40 (CD134), a costimulatory receptor. Patients were allowed to have had prior anti-PD-1, anti-PD-L1 or anti-CTLA-4 therapy, and 40% to 45% of the dose-escalation patients had been treated with checkpoint inhibitors. Of the 50 to 55 patients in dose escalation, about 20 had hepatocellular carcinoma, some 15 had melanoma, 9 had renal cell carcinoma and 9 had head and neck cancer. Peripheral TCRbeta sequencing was intended to test whether TCR sequence diversity was altered and clonal T-cell expansion was caused by ivuxolimab. Intravenous ivuxolimab was administered to patients every 2 weeks at six dose levels: 0.01, 0.1, 0.3, 1.5, 3 and 10 mg/kg. The monotherapy dose-escalation portion (N of about 50 patients) of the phase I ivuxolimab trial is reported in the paper. A male proportion of around 81% and a mean age of roughly 58 years, ranging from 23 to 79, were recorded for the dose-escalation cohort. Partial responses were achieved by three dose-escalation patients, of whom one had hepatocellular carcinoma and two had cutaneous melanoma.

This clone was seen a few times. Its target antigen remains unknown. Base-call qualities are not available, and no considerably larger clone is one nucleotide away. The trial excluded patients who had a history of autoimmune disease or were on systemic immunosuppression. Peripheral blood for TCR sequencing was collected from all dose cohorts at baseline, on cycle 4 day 1, and on cycle 7 day 1. The samples were taken from a phase I, first-in-human, multicenter, open-label dose-escalation trial of ivuxolimab. The trial enrolled adults with locally advanced or metastatic head and neck squamous cell, hepatocellular, melanoma or renal cell carcinoma. Before TCR sequencing, CD4+ T cells and CD8+ T cells were sorted from peripheral blood as separate populations. The full study reports these points: After ivuxolimab, CD8+ T cells had more expanded clones than CD4+ T cells on average. In the 0.1-3.0 mg/kg groups, partial responders were among the patients with the lowest normalized peripheral clonal expansion, particularly in CD8+ T cells. Low levels of normalized T-cell clonal expansion were also seen in some patients who did not respond. Antigen specificity was not determined for the clonally expanded peripheral T cells. Clonal expansion of both CD4+ and CD8+ blood T cells was observed from baseline to week 6 at doses 0.1 to 3.0 mg/kg.

For sequencing of the TCRbeta CDR3 region, genomic DNA was extracted from the sorted cells. TCRbeta CDR3 regions were sequenced using the immunoSEQ Assay. This immuneACCESS table, as held by TCRdb, lists in-frame sequences with V and J called but not all clones. Of the missing ones, under half trace to an unresolved V gene in checked studies; the others have no known cause. The sample table shows 70,000 to 95,000 clones, and around 94% are seen once. Approximately 20% of the sample comes from the top ten. At the junction V is shortened by 7 bases and J by 0 bases, with 18 bases in between. The CDR1 and CDR2 encoded by the germline V gene (reference sequence) are MNHEY and SMNVEV. The CDR3 spans 16 residues, from the cysteine through the phenylalanine. The kept DNA is CDR3 alone, 48 bases in frame from the first base.

This sample comprised CD4+ or CD8+ T cells sorted from blood, obtained in a trial of the OX40 agonist ivuxolimab. The sequence was obtained from an adult with an advanced solid tumor such as melanoma, head and neck, liver or kidney cancer. The V gene is TRBV27 and the J gene is TRBJ1-1; the D gene is perhaps TRBD1, from 6 matching bases. The CDR3 has the sequence CASKETKGGLNTEAFF. The nucleotides read TGTGCCAGCAAGGAGACCAAGGGGGGATTGAACACTGAAGCTTTCTTT.